This section outlines one T cell receptor beta chain sequence together with its context. Method: immunoSEQ multiplex PCR; TCRdb's copy keeps in-frame clones and lacks some. The table shows approximately 180,000 clones, with approximately 90% occurring only once. This sample is part of a study of blood T cell repertoires in COVID-19. Trimming cost V 5 bases and J 2 bases; bases outside gene matches: 14. The germline V gene encodes CDR1 SGHAT and CDR2 FQNNGV. This CDR3 has 18 residues. The chain joins TRBV11-2 to TRBJ2-3; 9 bases agree with TRBD2. The receptor comes from a human donor in a cohort sampled during active COVID-19. The sequenced material came from peripheral blood. The CDR3, as DNA: TGTGCCAGCAGCCCTCGAAAAAAGACTAGCGGAAACACAGATACGCAGTATTTT. Protein: CASSPRKKTSGNTDTQYF.